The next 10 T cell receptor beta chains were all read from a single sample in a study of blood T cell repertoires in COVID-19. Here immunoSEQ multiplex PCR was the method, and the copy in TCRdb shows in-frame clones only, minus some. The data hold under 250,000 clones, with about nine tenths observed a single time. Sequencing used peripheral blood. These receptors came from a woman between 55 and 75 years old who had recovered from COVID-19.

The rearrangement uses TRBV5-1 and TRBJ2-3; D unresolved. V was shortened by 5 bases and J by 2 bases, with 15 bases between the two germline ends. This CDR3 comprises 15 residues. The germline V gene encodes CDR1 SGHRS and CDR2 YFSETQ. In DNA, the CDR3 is TGCGCCAGCAGTCCTAGGCTGCTACCCACAGATACGCAGTATTTT. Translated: CASSPRLLPTDTQYF.

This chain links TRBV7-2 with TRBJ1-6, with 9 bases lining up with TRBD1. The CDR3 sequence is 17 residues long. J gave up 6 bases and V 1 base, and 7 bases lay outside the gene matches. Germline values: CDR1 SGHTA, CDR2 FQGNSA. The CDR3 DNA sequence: TGTGCCAGCAGCTTAGATAGGACAGGGGCTGGTAATTCACCCCTCCACTTT. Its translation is CASSLDRTGAGNSPLHF.

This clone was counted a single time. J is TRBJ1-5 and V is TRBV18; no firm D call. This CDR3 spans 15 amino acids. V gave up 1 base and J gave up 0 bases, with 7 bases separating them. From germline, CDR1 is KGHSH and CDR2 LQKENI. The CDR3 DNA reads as TGTGCCAGCTCACCACTGCCAGTTAGCAATCAGCCCCAGCATTTT. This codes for CASSPLPVSNQPQHF.

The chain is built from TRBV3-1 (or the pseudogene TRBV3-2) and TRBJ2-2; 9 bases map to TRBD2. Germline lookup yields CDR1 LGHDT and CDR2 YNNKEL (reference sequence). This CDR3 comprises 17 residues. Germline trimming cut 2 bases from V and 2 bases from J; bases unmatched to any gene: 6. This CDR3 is CASSQPFSGGNTGELFF. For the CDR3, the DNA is TGTGCCAGCAGCCAACCTTTTAGCGGGGGAAACACCGGGGAGCTGTTTTTT.

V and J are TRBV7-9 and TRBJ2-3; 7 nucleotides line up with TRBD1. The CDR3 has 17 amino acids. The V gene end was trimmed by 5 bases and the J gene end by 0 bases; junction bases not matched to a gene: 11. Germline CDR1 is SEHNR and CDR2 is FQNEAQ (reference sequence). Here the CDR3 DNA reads TGTGCCAGCAGCCAATCGAGGGTGACAGGGAGCACAGATACGCAGTATTTT. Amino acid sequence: CASSQSRVTGSTDTQYF.

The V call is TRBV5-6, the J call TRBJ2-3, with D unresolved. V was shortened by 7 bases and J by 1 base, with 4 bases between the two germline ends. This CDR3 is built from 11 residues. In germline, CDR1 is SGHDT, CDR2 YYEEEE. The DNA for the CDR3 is TGTGCCAGCTCTCGCACAGATACGCAGTATTTT. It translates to CASSRTDTQYF.

The CDR3 is CASSSYTLTYEQYF. The DNA of the CDR3 is TGTGCCAGCAGCTCGTACACCCTCACCTACGAGCAGTACTTC. The V call is TRBV7-2, the J call TRBJ2-7; D not certain. The V gene lost 4 bases and the J gene lost 2 bases, with 12 bases spanning the gap. This CDR3 contains 14 residues. Germline V gives CDR1 SGHTA, CDR2 FQGNSA.

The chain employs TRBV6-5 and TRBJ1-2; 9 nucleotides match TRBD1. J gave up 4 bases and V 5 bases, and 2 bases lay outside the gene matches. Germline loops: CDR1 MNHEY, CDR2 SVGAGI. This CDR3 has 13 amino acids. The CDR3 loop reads CASSLTGGYGYTF. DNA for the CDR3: TGTGCCAGCAGTCTGACAGGGGGCTATGGCTACACCTTC.

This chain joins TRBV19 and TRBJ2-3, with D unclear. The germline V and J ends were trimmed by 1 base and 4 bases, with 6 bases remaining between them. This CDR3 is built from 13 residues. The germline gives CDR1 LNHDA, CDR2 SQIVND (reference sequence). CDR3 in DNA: TGTGCCAGTAGTATAGCCCGGTCAGATACGCAGTATTTT. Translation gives CASSIARSDTQYF.

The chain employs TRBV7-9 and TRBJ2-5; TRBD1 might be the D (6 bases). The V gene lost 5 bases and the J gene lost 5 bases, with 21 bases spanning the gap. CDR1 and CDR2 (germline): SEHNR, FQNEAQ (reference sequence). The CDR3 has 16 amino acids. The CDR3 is CASSQNRDTWGETQYF. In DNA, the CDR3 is TGTGCCAGCAGCCAGAACAGGGATACCTGGGGGGAGACCCAGTACTTC.